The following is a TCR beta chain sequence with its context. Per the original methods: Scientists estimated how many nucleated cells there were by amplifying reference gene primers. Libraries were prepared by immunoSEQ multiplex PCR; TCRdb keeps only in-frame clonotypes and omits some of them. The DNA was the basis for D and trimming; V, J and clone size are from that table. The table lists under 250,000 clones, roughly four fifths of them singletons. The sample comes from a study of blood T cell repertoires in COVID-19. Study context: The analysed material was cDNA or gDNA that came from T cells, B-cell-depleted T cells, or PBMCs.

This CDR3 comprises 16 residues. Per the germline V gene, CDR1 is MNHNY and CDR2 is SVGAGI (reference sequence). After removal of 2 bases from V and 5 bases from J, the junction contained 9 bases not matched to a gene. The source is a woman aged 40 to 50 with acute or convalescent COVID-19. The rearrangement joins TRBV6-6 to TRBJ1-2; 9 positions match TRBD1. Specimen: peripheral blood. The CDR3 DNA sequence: TGTGCCAGCAGTTACCTGCCCGGGGACAGGGTGTATGGCTACACCTTC. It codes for CASSYLPGDRVYGYTF.